The clone carrying this T cell receptor (beta chain) was observed many times. V was clipped by 3 bases and J by 5 bases; unmatched bases: 6. Germline V CDR1 and CDR2: SGHRS, YFSETQ. The length of the CDR3 is 15 residues. This sample stems from a study of T-cell reconstitution after alpha-beta-depleted transplantation in children. Researchers prepared the TCRbeta library using unique molecular identifiers, the study reports. TCRdb re-called the PCR reads with MiXCR, one entry per CDR3 protein. The sample has 500,000 to 750,000 distinct CDR3 sequences, 25% to 30% seen once. J is TRBJ2-7 and V is TRBV5-1; 12 nucleotides line up with TRBD1. The starting material was PBMCs, obtained before TCRalphabeta/CD19-depleted stem cell transplant. The receptor was isolated from a boy younger than two with Wiskott-Aldrich syndrome, due to receive a stem cell transplant. CDR3 sequence reads: CASSSPGQGADEQYF. In nucleotides, the CDR3 is TGCGCCAGCAGCTCGCCGGGACAGGGGGCGGACGAGCAGTACTTC.